One sample yielded the 25 T cell receptor beta chains listed below, sequenced in a study of blood T cell repertoires in COVID-19. Libraries were prepared by immunoSEQ multiplex PCR; TCRdb keeps only in-frame clonotypes and omits some of them. The sample yields 200,000 to 250,000 clones, just under 90% seen once. The sample was PBMCs or T cells enriched from blood (not recorded which). These receptors came from a man aged 45-65 years who had been exposed to COVID-19.

V gene TRBV18 combines with J gene TRBJ2-2, with D hard to call. Trimming removed 2 bases from V and 1 base from J, with 5 bases in between. Germline V gives CDR1 KGHSH, CDR2 LQKENI. This CDR3 is 14 amino acids long. The CDR3 sequence is CASSPIGNTGELFF. The CDR3 nucleotides are TGTGCCAGCTCACCAATCGGGAACACCGGGGAGCTGTTTTTT.

This chain links TRBV27 with TRBJ1-6, with D unclear. The CDR3 runs to 17 residues. The V end lost 4 bases, the J end lost 3 bases, and 16 bases lay between the germline ends. Germline CDR1 MNHEY, CDR2 SMNVEV (reference sequence). CDR3 in DNA: TGTGCCAGCAGTTCCTACGAAGAACAGCTCTATAATTCACCCCTCCACTTT. This translates into CASSSYEEQLYNSPLHF.

The chain employs TRBV25-1 and TRBJ1-4; no firm D call. Trimming removed 6 bases at V and 1 base at J, with 9 bases between. CDR3 length: 14 residues. Germline V CDR1 and CDR2: MGHDK, SYGVNS. The CDR3 region is CASRSSGTNEKLFF. The DNA of the CDR3 is TGTGCCAGCAGGAGCAGCGGAACTAATGAAAAACTGTTTTTT.

The table lists this clone with a count of one. The V and J genes are TRBV24-1 and TRBJ2-2, with 9 bases that match TRBD1. This CDR3 has 17 residues. V trimming: 3 bases; J trimming: 3 bases; junction bases outside the gene matches: 7. Per germline, CDR1 KGHDR and CDR2 SFDVKD. In nucleotides, the CDR3 is TGTGCCACCAGTGATCCCACTACAGGGGGCGACACCGGGGAGCTGTTTTTT. It translates to CATSDPTTGGDTGELFF.

The V gene is TRBV3-1 (or the pseudogene TRBV3-2), the J gene TRBJ2-3; tentative D call: TRBD2 (5 bases). Trimming removed 2 bases from V and 9 bases from J, with 15 bases in between. The V gene's germline CDR1 is LGHDT and CDR2 YNNKEL (reference sequence). The CDR3 totals 14 residues. Written as DNA, the CDR3 is TGTGCCAGCAGCCAACTCCCGGGGTTATCAACGCAGTATTTT. This translates into CASSQLPGLSTQYF.

The V and J genes are TRBV9 and TRBJ2-1; weak D call: TRBD2 (6 bases). The CDR3 loop spans 17 amino acids. In germline, CDR1 is SGDLS, CDR2 YYNGEE. Trimming took off 0 bases at V and 0 bases at J, with 13 bases between the two ends. This CDR3 is CASSVGGLSSSYNEQFF. The CDR3 region has the DNA TGTGCCAGCAGCGTAGGAGGACTATCGAGCTCCTACAATGAGCAGTTCTTC.

V usage is TRBV19 and J usage is TRBJ1-5; D remains ambiguous. The germline V gene encodes CDR1 LNHDA and CDR2 SQIVND (reference sequence). V lost 4 bases and J 6 bases, leaving 13 bases between the germline ends. The CDR3 spans 14 residues. In nucleotides, the CDR3 is TGTGCCAGTAGTACCTGGTCGGCGGGTCAGCCCCAGCATTTT. Translation gives CASSTWSAGQPQHF.

The V gene is TRBV7-9, the J gene TRBJ1-1; 8 nucleotides align to TRBD1. After removal of 5 bases from V and 5 bases from J, the junction contained 16 bases not matched to a gene. Germline lookup yields CDR1 SEHNR and CDR2 FQNEAQ (reference sequence). The length of the CDR3 is 17 residues. The CDR3 sequence is CASSQSPIGTGVTEAFF. CDR3 sequence (DNA): TGTGCCAGCAGCCAAAGCCCAATCGGGACAGGAGTAACTGAAGCTTTCTTT.

The J gene is TRBJ1-2, the V gene TRBV30; D remains unclear. The CDR3 runs to 14 residues. The V end lost 0 bases, the J end lost 5 bases, and 13 bases lay between the germline ends. The germline V gene encodes CDR1 GTSNPN and CDR2 SVGIG (reference sequence). This chain's CDR3 is CAWSVWRDIYGYTF. The CDR3 DNA is TGTGCCTGGAGTGTGTGGAGGGATATTTATGGCTACACCTTC.

This clone has more than one count but fewer than ten. The chain employs TRBV11-2 and TRBJ1-6; D is possibly TRBD1 (6 bases). The CDR3 covers 17 residues. Per germline, CDR1 SGHAT and CDR2 FQNNGV. Trimming removed 5 bases from V and 7 bases from J, with 21 bases in between. CDR3 loop: CASSTLRSRTVNSPLHF. CDR3 coding DNA: TGTGCCAGCAGCACCCTAAGGTCCCGGACAGTAAATTCACCCCTCCACTTT.

The rearrangement joins TRBV27 to TRBJ2-7; 7 nucleotides line up with TRBD1. Trimming removed 4 bases from V and 1 base from J; junction bases left unmatched: 10. The germline gives CDR1 MNHEY, CDR2 SMNVEV (reference sequence). This CDR3 is 16 amino acids long. The CDR3 sequence: CASSSRKQGLSYEQYF. The CDR3 DNA reads as TGTGCCAGCAGTTCCCGGAAACAGGGGTTATCCTACGAGCAGTACTTC.

Concerning this clone itself: The germline gene is not matched at one end of the junction; a read error may be the cause. The rearrangement joins TRBV7-7 to TRBJ2-1; D possibly corresponds to TRBD2 (6 bases). The germline gives CDR1 SSHAT, CDR2 FNYEAQ (reference sequence). The CDR3 runs to 15 residues. CDR3 sequence reads: CASSLAVLPGNEQFF. The DNA of the CDR3 is TGTGCTAGCAGCTTAGCGGTCCTGCCAGGGAATGAGCAGTTCTTC. The variable domain in full, with the rest retrieved from reference TRBV7-7 and TRBJ2-1, is GAGVSQSPRYKVTKRGQDVTLRCDPISSHATLYWYQQALGQGPEFLTYFNYEAQPDKSGLPSDRFSAERPEGSISTLTIQRTEQRDSAMYRCASSLAVLPGNEQFFGPGTRLTVL.

V usage is TRBV7-3 and J usage is TRBJ2-1; D not resolved. Trimming took off 2 bases at V and 6 bases at J, with 11 bases between the two ends. The CDR3 sequence is 14 residues long. Per the germline V gene, CDR1 is SGHTA and CDR2 is FQGTGA. The CDR3: CASSLLPGSNEQFF. CDR3 bases: TGTGCCAGCAGCTTACTGCCGGGTTCCAATGAGCAGTTCTTC.

The V gene is TRBV19, the J gene TRBJ1-4; D not certain. CDR1 and CDR2 (germline): LNHDA, SQIVND (reference sequence). V dropped 6 bases and J dropped 5 bases, with 13 bases sitting between them. The CDR3 contains 14 residues. The CDR3 region has the DNA TGTGCCAGTAGCTCCCGTGAGAGGAATGAAAAACTGTTTTTT. Residues: CASSSRERNEKLFF.

The rearrangement links TRBV30 to TRBJ2-3; D is ambiguous. The ends were cut back, 3 bases at V and 4 bases at J, with 8 bases in the middle. This CDR3 region has 12 residues. Per the germline V gene, CDR1 is GTSNPN and CDR2 is SVGIG (reference sequence). The CDR3 is CAWSHRADTQYF. The DNA of the CDR3 is TGTGCCTGGAGCCATCGGGCAGATACGCAGTATTTT.

This chain links TRBV6-5 with TRBJ2-7; no clear D. V lost 8 bases, J lost 3 bases, and 14 bases lay in between. The CDR3 is made up of 13 amino acids. Germline V gene sequence: CDR1 MNHEY, CDR2 SVGAGI. The CDR3: CASSDLPRYEQYF. CDR3 nucleotide sequence: TGTGCCAGCTCCGACTTACCGCGCTACGAGCAGTACTTC.

In regard to this clone: Relative to the germline gene, one junction end is altered; a read error may explain this. This chain uses TRBV7-7 with TRBJ2-1, with 11 bases aligning to TRBD2. Germline V gene lookup returns CDR1 SSHAT and CDR2 FNYEAQ (reference sequence). The CDR3 has 17 residues. This CDR3 reads CASSLGPTSGSGGEQFF. CDR3 DNA sequence: TGTGCTAGCAGCTTAGGACCCACTAGCGGGAGTGGAGGTGAGCAGTTCTTC.

In this sample, this clone turned up once. The chain carries TRBV7-9 and TRBJ1-5; D call uncertain. The CDR3 has 13 residues. Germline assignment: CDR1 SEHNR and CDR2 FQNEAQ (reference sequence). V gave up 2 bases and J gave up 3 bases, with 5 bases separating them. Here the CDR3 reads CASSLNINQPQHF. The CDR3 nucleotides are TGTGCCAGCAGCTTAAATATCAATCAGCCCCAGCATTTT.

This clone has a single count. The V call is TRBV27, the J call TRBJ2-7; perhaps TRBD1 as D (6 bases). The V end lost 5 bases, the J end lost 1 base, and 15 bases lay between the germline ends. Germline V gene lookup returns CDR1 MNHEY and CDR2 SMNVEV (reference sequence). This CDR3 is 15 amino acids long. CDR3 in DNA: TGTGCCAGCAGTCCAACAGGGAGTTTTTCCTACGAGCAGTACTTC. Translation gives CASSPTGSFSYEQYF.

This clone occurred once. The V and J genes are TRBV6-5 and TRBJ2-2, with unresolved D. V was pared by 7 bases and J by 1 base, with 13 bases between. The length of the CDR3 is 15 residues. From germline, CDR1 is MNHEY and CDR2 SVGAGI. The CDR3: CASTFKRVNTGELFF. CDR3 coding DNA: TGTGCCAGCACCTTTAAACGGGTGAACACCGGGGAGCTGTTTTTT.

J is TRBJ2-2 and V is TRBV10-3, with 7 bases fitting TRBD2. Germline CDR1 reads ENHRY; CDR2 reads SYGVKD. The V segment lost 0 bases and the J segment 6 bases; nucleotides outside the gene matches: 7. There are 16 residues in the CDR3. CDR3 nucleotides: TGTGCCATCAGTGAGTCGGGGACTATGCGCGCCGGGGAGCTGTTTTTT. It yields the protein CAISESGTMRAGELFF.

This chain links TRBV21-1 with TRBJ2-7; the table's D call TRBD2 went unverified against the DNA. TRBV21-1 is a known pseudogene. The CDR3 length is 17 residues. Here the CDR3 DNA reads TGTGCCAGCAGCAAACCACCCTTTAGCGGGACGTCCTACGAGCAGTACGTC. Protein: CASSKPPFSGTSYEQYV.

The chain joins TRBV2 to TRBJ1-5; no firm D call. Germline-derived CDR1 and CDR2 are SNHLY and FYNNEI. CDR3 length equals 14 residues. With 2 bases removed from V and 9 bases from J, the gap between germline ends came to 14 bases. In DNA form, the CDR3 reads TGTGCCAGCAGTGAATTGAACACCGGGAGGCCCCAGCATTTT. Translation gives CASSELNTGRPQHF.

J is TRBJ2-1 and V is TRBV18; 13 bases match TRBD2. Losses at the gene ends were 2 bases for V and 4 bases for J; bases not matched to a gene: 2. Germline V gene lookup returns CDR1 KGHSH and CDR2 LQKENI. This CDR3 region has 16 residues. For the CDR3, the DNA is TGTGCCAGCTCACCAGGGACTAGCGGGGCTTACAATGAGCAGTTCTTC. Protein sequence: CASSPGTSGAYNEQFF.

CDR3 DNA sequence: TGTGCCAGTAGTATGGTCGGACAGAGCGGAAACACCATATATTTT. Encoded protein: CASSMVGQSGNTIYF. This chain connects TRBV19 to TRBJ1-3, with D maybe TRBD1 (6 bases). In germline, CDR1 is LNHDA, CDR2 SQIVND (reference sequence). CDR3 size: 15 residues. The ends were cut back, 3 bases at V and 4 bases at J, with 13 bases in the middle.